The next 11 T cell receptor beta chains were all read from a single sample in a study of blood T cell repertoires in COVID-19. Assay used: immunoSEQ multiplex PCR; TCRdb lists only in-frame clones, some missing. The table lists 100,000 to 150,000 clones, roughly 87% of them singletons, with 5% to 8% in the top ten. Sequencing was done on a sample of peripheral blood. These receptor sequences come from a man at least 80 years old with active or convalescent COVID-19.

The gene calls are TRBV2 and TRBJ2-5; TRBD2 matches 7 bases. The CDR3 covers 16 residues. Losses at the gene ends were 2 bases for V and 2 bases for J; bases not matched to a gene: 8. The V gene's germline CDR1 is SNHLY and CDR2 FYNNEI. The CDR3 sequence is CASSEWASGAQETQYF. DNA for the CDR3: TGTGCCAGCAGTGAATGGGCTAGCGGAGCTCAAGAGACCCAGTACTTC.

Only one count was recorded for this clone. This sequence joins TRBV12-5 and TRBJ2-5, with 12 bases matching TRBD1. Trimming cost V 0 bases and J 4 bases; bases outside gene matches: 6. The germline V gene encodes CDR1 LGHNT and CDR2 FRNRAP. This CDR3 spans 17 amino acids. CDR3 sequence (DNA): TGTGCTAGTGGTTTGGTACGGGACAGGGGGCAGGTAGAGACCCAGTACTTC. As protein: CASGLVRDRGQVETQYF. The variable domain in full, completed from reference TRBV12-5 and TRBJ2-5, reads DARVTQTPRHKVTEMGQEVTMRCQPILGHNTVFWYRQTMMQGLELLAYFRNRAPLDDSGMPKDRFSAEMPDATLATLKIQPSEPRDSAVYFCASGLVRDRGQVETQYFGPGTRLLVL.

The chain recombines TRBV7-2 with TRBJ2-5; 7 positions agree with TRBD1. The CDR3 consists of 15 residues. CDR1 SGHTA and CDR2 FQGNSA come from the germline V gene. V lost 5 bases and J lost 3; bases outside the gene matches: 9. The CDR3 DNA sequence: TGTGCCAGCAGCGTACAGACAGGGAGTGAAGAGACCCAGTACTTC. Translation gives CASSVQTGSEETQYF. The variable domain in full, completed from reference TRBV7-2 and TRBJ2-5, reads GAGVSQSPSNKVTEKGKDVELRCDPISGHTALYWYRQSLGQGLEFLIYFQGNSAPDKSGLPSDRFSAERTGGSVSTLTIQRTQQEDSAVYLCASSVQTGSEETQYFGPGTRLLVL.

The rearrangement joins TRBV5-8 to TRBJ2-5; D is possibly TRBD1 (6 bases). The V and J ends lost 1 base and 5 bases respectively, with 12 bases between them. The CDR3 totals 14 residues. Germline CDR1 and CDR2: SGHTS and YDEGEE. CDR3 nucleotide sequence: TGTGCCAGCAGCTTGCCCGGAAGGGGGGAGACCCAGTACTTC. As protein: CASSLPGRGETQYF.

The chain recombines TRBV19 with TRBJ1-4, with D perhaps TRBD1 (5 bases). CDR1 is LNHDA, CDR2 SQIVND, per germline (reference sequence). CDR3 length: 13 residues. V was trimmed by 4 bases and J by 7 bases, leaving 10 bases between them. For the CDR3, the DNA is TGTGCCAGTAGTACGCGCGGGGGTGAAAAACTGTTTTTT. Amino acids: CASSTRGGEKLFF. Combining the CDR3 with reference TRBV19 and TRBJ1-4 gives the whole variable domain DGGITQSPKYLFRKEGQNVTLSCEQNLNHDAMYWYRQDPGQGLRLIYYSQIVNDFQKGDIAEGYSVSREKKESFPLTVTSAQKNPTAFYLCASSTRGGEKLFFGSGTQLSVL.

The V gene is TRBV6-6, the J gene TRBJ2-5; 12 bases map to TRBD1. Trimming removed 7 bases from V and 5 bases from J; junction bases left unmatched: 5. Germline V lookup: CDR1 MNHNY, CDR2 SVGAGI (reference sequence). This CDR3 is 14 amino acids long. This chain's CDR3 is CASTRDRGLETQYF. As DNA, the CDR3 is TGTGCCAGCACCAGGGACAGGGGGCTTGAGACCCAGTACTTC.

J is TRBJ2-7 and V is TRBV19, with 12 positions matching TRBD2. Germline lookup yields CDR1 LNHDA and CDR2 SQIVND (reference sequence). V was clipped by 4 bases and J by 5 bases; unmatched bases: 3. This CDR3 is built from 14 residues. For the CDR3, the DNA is TGTGCCAGTAGTAGGCTAGCGGGAGGGAACGAGCAGTACTTC. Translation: CASSRLAGGNEQYF. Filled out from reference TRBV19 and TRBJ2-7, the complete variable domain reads DGGITQSPKYLFRKEGQNVTLSCEQNLNHDAMYWYRQDPGQGLRLIYYSQIVNDFQKGDIAEGYSVSREKKESFPLTVTSAQKNPTAFYLCASSRLAGGNEQYFGPGTRLTVT.

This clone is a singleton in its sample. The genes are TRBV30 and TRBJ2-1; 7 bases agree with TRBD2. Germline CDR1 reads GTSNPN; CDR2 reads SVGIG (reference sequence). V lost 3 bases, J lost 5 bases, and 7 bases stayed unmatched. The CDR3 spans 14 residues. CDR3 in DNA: TGTGCCTGGAGGAAACCTAGCGGAAACAATGAGCAGTTCTTC. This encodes CAWRKPSGNNEQFF.

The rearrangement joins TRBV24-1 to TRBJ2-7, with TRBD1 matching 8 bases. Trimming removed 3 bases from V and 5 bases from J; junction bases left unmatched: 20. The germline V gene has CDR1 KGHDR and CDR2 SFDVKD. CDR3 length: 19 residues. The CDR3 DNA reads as TGTGCCACCAGTGATCCCAACGGAAAAACAGGGGGGCCACCGGACGAGCAGTACTTC. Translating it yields CATSDPNGKTGGPPDEQYF.

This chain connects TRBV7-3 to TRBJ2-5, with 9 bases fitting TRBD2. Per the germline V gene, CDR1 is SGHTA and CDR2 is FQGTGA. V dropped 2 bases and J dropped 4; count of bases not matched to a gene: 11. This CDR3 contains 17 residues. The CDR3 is CASSLWGESLAGETQYF. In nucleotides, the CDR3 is TGTGCCAGCAGCTTATGGGGAGAATCACTAGCGGGAGAGACCCAGTACTTC.

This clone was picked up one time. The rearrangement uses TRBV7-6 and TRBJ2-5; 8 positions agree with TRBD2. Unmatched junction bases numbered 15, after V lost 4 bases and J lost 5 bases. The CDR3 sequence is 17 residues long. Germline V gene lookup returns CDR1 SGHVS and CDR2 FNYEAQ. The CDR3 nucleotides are TGTGCCAGCAGCTCCCTCGCTATACGGGGGGGCCCTGAGACCCAGTACTTC. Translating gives CASSSLAIRGGPETQYF.